Listed below are T cell receptor beta chains from one sample, sequenced in a study of blood T cell repertoires in COVID-19. Data came from immunoSEQ multiplex PCR; TCRdb stores just in-frame clones and leaves some out. This sample has over 200,000 clones, with 70% to 90% found just once. Source material: peripheral blood. These receptors came from a woman under 30 who had recovered from COVID-19. CDR3s include the opening cysteine and the closing phenylalanine or tryptophan. Fields, in order: clone size, V gene, D gene, J gene, CDR3 protein, CDR3 DNA. A D gene is named only where the DNA matches it firmly. Expanded clones are given a class, and other clones once, few, many or no size at all.

clone size: -; V gene: TRBV9; D gene: TRBD2; J gene: TRBJ2-7; CDR3 protein: CASSASSLAGGGEQYF; CDR3 DNA: TGTGCCAGCAGCGCCTCCTCACTAGCGGGAGGAGGCGAGCAGTACTTC
clone size: few; V gene: TRBV24-1; D gene: TRBD1; J gene: TRBJ1-1; CDR3 protein: CATSDRTGPKAFF; CDR3 DNA: TGTGCCACCAGTGATCGGACAGGGCCTAAAGCTTTCTTT
clone size: once; V gene: TRBV4-3; D gene: TRBD2; J gene: TRBJ2-5; CDR3 protein: CASSQDVLAGTWYF; CDR3 DNA: TGCGCCAGCAGCCAAGACGTTCTAGCGGGAACTTGGTACTTC
clone size: -; V gene: TRBV6-2/TRBV6-3; D gene: -; J gene: TRBJ2-7; CDR3 protein: CASSYSMGTGAYYEQYF; CDR3 DNA: TGTGCCAGCAGTTACTCGATGGGGACTGGAGCCTACTACGAGCAGTACTTC
clone size: -; V gene: TRBV12-3/TRBV12-4; D gene: -; J gene: TRBJ1-5; CDR3 protein: CASTGQTLSPQHF; CDR3 DNA: TGTGCCAGCACTGGACAGACCCTTTCTCCCCAGCATTTT
clone size: -; V gene: TRBV7-7; D gene: -; J gene: TRBJ2-3; CDR3 protein: CASSLAFSSTDTQYF; CDR3 DNA: TGTGCCAGCAGCTTAGCCTTTTCTAGCACAGATACGCAGTATTTT
clone size: -; V gene: TRBV4-3; D gene: TRBD1; J gene: TRBJ1-2; CDR3 protein: CASSGVARDRGLYGYTF; CDR3 DNA: TGCGCCAGCAGCGGAGTAGCCAGGGACAGGGGCCTCTATGGCTACACCTTC
clone size: -; V gene: TRBV11-2; D gene: -; J gene: TRBJ1-1; CDR3 protein: CASSLGLSYRGTEAFF; CDR3 DNA: TGTGCCAGCAGCCTGGGACTTTCTTATAGGGGCACTGAAGCTTTCTTT
clone size: -; V gene: TRBV7-6; D gene: -; J gene: TRBJ2-6; CDR3 protein: CASSLETLGAGANVLTF; CDR3 DNA: TGTGCCAGCAGCTTAGAGACCCTGGGCGCTGGGGCCAACGTCCTGACTTTC
clone size: -; V gene: TRBV15; D gene: -; J gene: TRBJ2-4; CDR3 protein: CATSREGYGGAKNIQYF; CDR3 DNA: TGTGCCACCAGCAGAGAAGGTTACGGAGGAGCCAAAAACATTCAGTACTTC
clone size: -; V gene: TRBV6-2/TRBV6-3; D gene: -; J gene: TRBJ2-2; CDR3 protein: CASSLTPRLASNTGELFF; CDR3 DNA: TGTGCCAGCAGTCTGACCCCGAGATTAGCGTCGAACACCGGGGAGCTGTTTTTT
clone size: -; V gene: TRBV5-6; D gene: -; J gene: TRBJ2-7; CDR3 protein: CASSFQSSYEQYF; CDR3 DNA: TGTGCCAGCAGCTTCCAATCCTCCTACGAGCAGTACTTC
clone size: -; V gene: TRBV25-1; D gene: -; J gene: TRBJ1-5; CDR3 protein: CASSEGKEGQPQHF; CDR3 DNA: TGTGCCAGCAGTGAAGGGAAGGAGGGTCAGCCCCAGCATTTT
clone size: -; V gene: TRBV25-1; D gene: TRBD2; J gene: TRBJ2-1; CDR3 protein: CASSELAGTTWNEQFF; CDR3 DNA: TGTGCCAGCAGTGAATTAGCTGGGACTACTTGGAATGAGCAGTTCTTC
clone size: -; V gene: TRBV7-9; D gene: TRBD1; J gene: TRBJ1-2; CDR3 protein: CASSLRQGEGGYTF; CDR3 DNA: TGTGCCAGCAGCTTACGACAGGGGGAAGGTGGCTACACCTTC
clone size: once; V gene: TRBV6-2/TRBV6-3; D gene: TRBD2; J gene: TRBJ2-3; CDR3 protein: CASSGLAAATDTQYF; CDR3 DNA: TGTGCCAGCAGCGGACTAGCGGCCGCCACAGATACGCAGTATTTT
clone size: -; V gene: TRBV3-1/TRBV3-2; D gene: -; J gene: TRBJ1-2; CDR3 protein: CASSQGDYGYTF; CDR3 DNA: TGTGCCAGCAGCCAAGGAGACTATGGCTACACCTTC
clone size: -; V gene: TRBV3-1/TRBV3-2; D gene: -; J gene: TRBJ2-5; CDR3 protein: CASSQVPGSVETQYF; CDR3 DNA: TGTGCCAGCAGCCAAGTTCCAGGTTCGGTGGAGACCCAGTACTTC
clone size: -; V gene: TRBV18; D gene: TRBD1; J gene: TRBJ2-1; CDR3 protein: CASSRQGATVNNEQFF; CDR3 DNA: TGTGCCAGCTCTCGCCAGGGGGCGACGGTTAACAATGAGCAGTTCTTC
clone size: -; V gene: TRBV7-8; D gene: -; J gene: TRBJ2-5; CDR3 protein: CASGALAPQETQYF; CDR3 DNA: TGTGCCAGCGGGGCACTAGCACCCCAAGAGACCCAGTACTTC
clone size: -; V gene: TRBV7-3; D gene: TRBD1; J gene: TRBJ2-3; CDR3 protein: CASSVGQGVTDTQYF; CDR3 DNA: TGTGCCAGCAGCGTAGGACAGGGAGTCACAGATACGCAGTATTTT
clone size: -; V gene: TRBV6-2/TRBV6-3; D gene: -; J gene: TRBJ1-1; CDR3 protein: CASSYSGGGAAEAFF; CDR3 DNA: TGTGCCAGCAGTTACTCAGGGGGAGGGGCCGCTGAAGCTTTCTTT
clone size: -; V gene: TRBV7-2; D gene: -; J gene: TRBJ2-7; CDR3 protein: CASRRAGGSYEQYF; CDR3 DNA: TGTGCCAGCAGGCGCGCTGGCGGATCCTACGAGCAGTACTTC
clone size: few; V gene: TRBV18; D gene: -; J gene: TRBJ2-7; CDR3 protein: CASSQDSSYEQYF; CDR3 DNA: TGTGCCAGCTCACAGGACAGTTCCTACGAGCAGTACTTC
clone size: once; V gene: TRBV11-2; D gene: TRBD1; J gene: TRBJ2-5; CDR3 protein: CASSSGDRVEEETQYF; CDR3 DNA: TGTGCCAGCAGCTCTGGGGACAGGGTGGAAGAAGAGACCCAGTACTTC
clone size: -; V gene: TRBV15; D gene: TRBD2; J gene: TRBJ2-7; CDR3 protein: CATSRESGLAYEQYF; CDR3 DNA: TGTGCCACCAGCAGAGAGTCGGGACTAGCCTACGAGCAGTACTTC
clone size: once; V gene: TRBV7-7; D gene: TRBD2; J gene: TRBJ2-2; CDR3 protein: CASSPGLVGTGELFF; CDR3 DNA: TGTGCCAGCAGCCCGGGACTAGTGGGCACCGGGGAGCTGTTTTTT
clone size: -; V gene: TRBV7-2; D gene: TRBD1; J gene: TRBJ2-7; CDR3 protein: CASSLAGDSAYEQYF; CDR3 DNA: TGTGCCAGCAGCTTAGCCGGGGACAGCGCCTACGAGCAGTACTTC
clone size: -; V gene: TRBV30; D gene: -; J gene: TRBJ2-2; CDR3 protein: CAWRSGPYTGELFF; CDR3 DNA: TGTGCCTGGAGAAGCGGGCCTTACACCGGGGAGCTGTTTTTT
clone size: -; V gene: TRBV10-3; D gene: -; J gene: TRBJ1-2; CDR3 protein: CAIRDQGPGYTF; CDR3 DNA: TGTGCCATCAGAGATCAGGGGCCTGGCTACACCTTC
clone size: once; V gene: TRBV4-3; D gene: -; J gene: TRBJ2-7; CDR3 protein: CASSQNPDSFSYEQYF; CDR3 DNA: TGCGCCAGCAGCCAAAACCCCGACAGCTTCTCCTACGAGCAGTACTTC
clone size: -; V gene: TRBV12-5; D gene: TRBD2; J gene: TRBJ2-3; CDR3 protein: CASGRGTSGGTDTQYF; CDR3 DNA: TGTGCTAGTGGACGCGGGACTAGCGGCGGAACAGATACGCAGTATTTT
clone size: -; V gene: TRBV29-1; D gene: -; J gene: TRBJ1-1; CDR3 protein: CSVESGMNTEAFF; CDR3 DNA: TGCAGCGTTGAAAGCGGTATGAACACTGAAGCTTTCTTT
clone size: few; V gene: TRBV6-5; D gene: -; J gene: TRBJ1-3; CDR3 protein: CASSYSGPGNTIYF; CDR3 DNA: TGTGCCAGCAGTTACTCTGGGCCTGGAAACACCATATATTTT
clone size: -; V gene: TRBV7-2; D gene: -; J gene: TRBJ1-1; CDR3 protein: CASSFGGPAESPFF; CDR3 DNA: TGTGCCAGCAGCTTCGGCGGGCCGGCTGAATCCCCCTTCTTT
clone size: -; V gene: TRBV5-4; D gene: TRBD1; J gene: TRBJ1-1; CDR3 protein: CASSMNRGDTEAFF; CDR3 DNA: TGTGCCAGCAGCATGAACAGGGGGGACACTGAAGCTTTCTTT
clone size: -; V gene: TRBV5-1; D gene: -; J gene: TRBJ1-1; CDR3 protein: CASSLDGVEAFF; CDR3 DNA: TGCGCCAGCAGCTTGGACGGAGTTGAAGCTTTCTTT
clone size: -; V gene: TRBV28; D gene: -; J gene: TRBJ2-3; CDR3 protein: CASSYWTDTQYF; CDR3 DNA: TGTGCCAGCAGTTACTGGACAGATACGCAGTATTTT
clone size: -; V gene: TRBV27; D gene: -; J gene: TRBJ1-2; CDR3 protein: CASSFTGGLDYGYTF; CDR3 DNA: TGTGCCAGCAGTTTCACCGGGGGACTCGACTATGGCTACACCTTC
clone size: -; V gene: TRBV7-9; D gene: -; J gene: TRBJ2-3; CDR3 protein: CASSPALGAGADTQYF; CDR3 DNA: TGTGCCAGCAGCCCAGCGTTGGGGGCTGGGGCAGATACGCAGTATTTT
clone size: -; V gene: TRBV5-6; D gene: -; J gene: TRBJ1-3; CDR3 protein: CASSSIRVNSGNTIYF; CDR3 DNA: TGTGCCAGCAGCTCAATCAGGGTTAACTCTGGAAACACCATATATTTT
clone size: -; V gene: TRBV7-3; D gene: -; J gene: TRBJ1-1; CDR3 protein: CASSAGRSTEAFF; CDR3 DNA: TGTGCCAGCAGCGCAGGGCGGTCCACTGAAGCTTTCTTT
clone size: -; V gene: TRBV14; D gene: -; J gene: TRBJ1-5; CDR3 protein: CASSQDGWGRGQPQHF; CDR3 DNA: TGTGCCAGCAGCCAAGATGGGTGGGGGCGTGGTCAGCCCCAGCATTTT
clone size: -; V gene: TRBV7-2; D gene: -; J gene: TRBJ2-3; CDR3 protein: CASSFRGGGYASTQYF; CDR3 DNA: TGTGCCAGCAGCTTTAGGGGCGGCGGTTACGCTTCGACGCAGTATTTT
clone size: -; V gene: TRBV7-2; D gene: -; J gene: TRBJ2-1; CDR3 protein: CASSPAINEQFF; CDR3 DNA: TGTGCCAGCTCCCCAGCGATTAATGAGCAGTTCTTC